This is a list of T cell receptor beta chains from one sample in a study of T cell repertoires in cytomegalovirus infection. TCRdb recomputed calls from the reads with MiXCR, one row per CDR3 protein. This table holds about 190,000 distinct CDR3 sequences, roughly 9% found once. Sequences were obtained from PBMCs. The receptors shown here come from a human donor in good health (CMV status not recorded). Some clones in this sample may be carry-over from other donors' samples. Each CDR3 is given with its conserved first and last residue. Each record gives: clone size, V gene, D gene, J gene, CDR3 protein, CDR3 DNA. A D gene is named only where the DNA matches it firmly. Expanded clones get a size class; other rows say once, few or many, or leave the size out.

many	TRBV7-9	-	TRBJ1-2	CASSLEQERGYTF	TGTGCCAGCAGCTTAGAGCAGGAAAGGGGCTACACCTTC
-	TRBV5-4	TRBD2	TRBJ2-7	CASSPGTSFYEQYF	TGTGCCAGCAGCCCCGGGACTAGCTTTTACGAGCAGTACTTC
many	TRBV7-8	TRBD1	TRBJ2-7	CASSTGRGPVAEQYF	TGTGCCAGCAGCACAGGAAGGGGGCCTGTAGCCGAGCAGTACTTC
many	TRBV9	-	TRBJ1-1	CASSPRPTGDTEAFF	TGTGCCAGCAGCCCCCGACCGACCGGGGACACTGAAGCTTTCTTT
few	TRBV6-2/TRBV6-3	-	TRBJ2-5	CASFADSRETQYF	TGTGCCAGCTTCGCGGACAGCCGAGAGACCCAGTACTTC
-	TRBV3-1	-	TRBJ1-5	CASSPAGQPQHF	TGTGCCAGCAGCCCGGCCGGGCAGCCCCAGCATTTT
-	TRBV10-2	-	TRBJ1-1	CASSDRGLNTEAFF	TGCGCCAGCAGTGACAGGGGCCTGAACACTGAAGCTTTCTTT
few	TRBV2	TRBD2	TRBJ2-1	CARGTSGAISSYNEQFF	TGTGCCAGAGGGACTAGCGGTGCGATTAGCTCCTACAATGAGCAGTTCTTC
few	TRBV4-3	-	TRBJ2-2	CASSQEVSLAGELFF	TGCGCCAGCAGCCAAGAGGTCTCCCTGGCCGGGGAGCTGTTTTTT
many	TRBV7-9	-	TRBJ1-5	CASSLDGSNQPQHF	TGTGCCAGCAGCTTAGATGGTAGCAATCAGCCCCAGCATTTT
many	TRBV11-2	TRBD1	TRBJ1-4	CASSPSGDRAKLFF	TGTGCCAGCAGCCCCTCGGGGGACAGGGCAAAACTGTTTTTT
many	TRBV10-3	TRBD2	TRBJ2-7	CAIRVTKAGGSYEQYF	TGTGCCATCAGAGTGACCAAAGCGGGGGGCTCCTACGAGCAGTACTTC
few	TRBV5-5	-	TRBJ1-1	CASSATANTEAFF	TGTGCCAGCAGCGCGACAGCCAACACTGAAGCTTTCTTT
few	TRBV15	TRBD2	TRBJ2-7	CATSRSELADSSYEQYF	TGTGCCACCAGCAGATCCGAACTAGCGGATAGCTCCTACGAGCAGTACTTC
many	TRBV6-5	-	TRBJ2-1	CASRRDGMGEQFF	TGTGCCAGCAGAAGGGACGGTATGGGAGAGCAGTTCTTC
few	TRBV10-3	-	TRBJ1-5	CAVGGAGSSNQPQHF	TGTGCCGTGGGAGGGGCAGGGAGTTCAAATCAGCCCCAGCATTTT
-	TRBV19	-	TRBJ2-1	CASTGTPLYNEQFF	TGTGCCAGTACCGGGACCCCGTTGTACAATGAGCAGTTCTTC
few	TRBV3-1	-	TRBJ2-7	CASSQAQKGSYEQYF	TGTGCCAGCAGCCAAGCACAAAAGGGATCCTACGAGCAGTACTTC
many	TRBV29-1	TRBD2	TRBJ2-1	CSTSPTSGMAAHEQFF	TGCAGCACATCCCCGACTAGCGGGATGGCCGCCCATGAGCAGTTCTTC
many	TRBV6-6	-	TRBJ1-5	CASRPYLDSTNQPQHF	TGTGCCAGCAGACCCTACCTTGACAGTACCAATCAGCCCCAGCATTTT
many	TRBV7-2	TRBD2	TRBJ2-4	CASSIISGGAAKNIQYF	TGTGCCAGCAGCATCATTAGCGGGGGGGCAGCCAAAAACATTCAGTACTTC
many	TRBV11-2	-	TRBJ1-3	CASSLVSGSGNTIYF	TGTGCCAGCAGCTTAGTTTCCGGGTCTGGAAACACCATATATTTT
many	TRBV7-2	TRBD2	TRBJ2-5	CASTKRQLAGGMETQYF	TGTGCCAGCACCAAACGACAGCTAGCGGGGGGGATGGAGACCCAGTACTTC
-	TRBV6-2/TRBV6-3	-	TRBJ1-1	CASSYWSDTEAFF	TGTGCCAGCAGTTACTGGTCTGATACTGAAGCTTTCTTT
few	TRBV5-6	TRBD1	TRBJ2-2	CASSWATGANTGELFF	TGTGCCAGCAGCTGGGCGACAGGGGCGAACACCGGGGAGCTGTTTTTT
many	TRBV11-2	TRBD1	TRBJ2-5	CASSALGQDPRETQYF	TGTGCCAGCAGCGCCCTTGGACAGGATCCCCGAGAGACCCAGTACTTC
-	TRBV6-2/TRBV6-3	-	TRBJ2-1	CASSYSRGNEQFF	TGTGCCAGCAGTTACTCGAGAGGGAATGAGCAGTTCTTC
many	TRBV28	-	TRBJ1-2	CASRPTRTHGYGYTF	TGTGCCAGCAGGCCGACCAGGACACACGGCTATGGCTACACCTTC
many	TRBV11-2	TRBD2	TRBJ2-3	CASSLVGRGGGRTDTQYF	TGTGCCAGCAGCTTAGTGGGTCGGGGGGGGGGACGCACAGATACGCAGTATTTT
-	TRBV29-1	-	TRBJ2-1	CSVETGHIYNEQFF	TGCAGCGTTGAAACCGGACACATCTACAATGAGCAGTTCTTC
few	TRBV14	-	TRBJ1-2	CASSQDRSPDGYTF	TGTGCCAGCAGCCAAGATAGGAGTCCTGATGGCTACACCTTC
few	TRBV12-3/TRBV12-4	TRBD1	TRBJ1-1	CASSPPDRDLPTF	TGTGCCAGCAGTCCTCCGGACAGGGACCTCCCCACATTT
-	TRBV7-9	TRBD2	TRBJ2-6	CASSSSRGGANVLTF	TGTGCCAGCAGCTCCTCGCGGGGGGGGGCCAACGTCCTGACTTTC